The 32 T cell receptor beta chains below were found in one sample sequenced in a study of post-analysis software for immune sequencing data. Study results and caveats: There were four or five TRBV segments more frequent in patients than controls, and TRBV5-6, TRBV5-1 and TRBV20-1 were among them.

TCR beta cDNA libraries included unique molecular identifiers. MiXCR, run by TCRdb on the PCR reads, gives a single entry per CDR3 protein. The data show some 800,000 distinct CDR3 sequences, around 45% seen once. Their antigens are not known. What was sequenced was blood. Receptor source: a girl aged 5 to 17 with multiple sclerosis.

The chain employs TRBV7-2 and TRBJ2-1; 11 nucleotides line up with TRBD2. Unmatched junction bases numbered 2, after V lost 5 bases and J lost 2 bases. Germline loops: CDR1 SGHTA, CDR2 FQGNSA. The CDR3 runs 15 residues. The CDR3 DNA reads TGTGCCAGCAGCATTAGCGGGAGGGCCTACAATGAGCAGTTCTTC. Its translation is CASSISGRAYNEQFF.

There are a few counts of this clonotype. The genes are TRBV5-1 and TRBJ1-2; D is ambiguous. Germline values: CDR1 SGHRS, CDR2 YFSETQ. The CDR3 contains 15 residues. Trimming cost V 4 bases and J 2 bases, with 15 bases left between them. This chain's CDR3 is CASSQDPRKNYGYTF. Written as DNA, the CDR3 is TGCGCCAGCAGCCAGGACCCCCGGAAGAACTATGGCTACACCTTC. Using reference TRBV5-1 and TRBJ1-2 for the parts outside the CDR3, the full variable domain is KAGVTQTPRYLIKTRGQQVTLSCSPISGHRSVSWYQQTPGQGLQFLFEYFSETQRNKGNFPGRFSGRQFSNSRSEMNVSTLELGDSALYLCASSQDPRKNYGYTFGSGTRLTVV.

The rearrangement links TRBV24-1 to TRBJ2-1; a possible D gene is TRBD1 (6 bases). Germline V gene sequence: CDR1 KGHDR, CDR2 SFDVKD. The CDR3 length is 16 residues. V lost 4 bases to trimming and J lost 0 bases, with 12 bases between them. CDR3 loop: CATSDWDTDSYNEQFF. The CDR3 coding sequence is TGTGCCACCAGTGACTGGGACACTGACTCCTACAATGAGCAGTTCTTC.

The CDR3 DNA sequence: TGTGCCAGCAGTGGCGACAGGGACTCACTGTACTTC. This codes for CASSGDRDSLYF. The chain combines TRBV25-1 with TRBJ2-7, with a possible D match to TRBD1 (7 bases). Trimming removed 4 bases from V and 12 bases from J, with 16 bases in between. CDR1 is MGHDK and CDR2 is SYGVNS in the germline V gene. CDR3 length: 12 residues.

In this sample, this clonotype turned up a few times. Relative to the germline gene, one junction end is altered; a read error may explain this. The gene calls are TRBV12-3 or TRBV12-4 and TRBJ2-7; TRBD1 agrees at 10 bases. CDR3 size: 17 residues. The CDR3 DNA reads TGTGCCAGCAGTTTGGCCCCGGGACAGGGGCGCTCCTACGAGCAGTACTTT. This translates into CASSLAPGQGRSYEQYF.

This clonotype has a handful of counts. This chain links TRBV7-3 with TRBJ2-1; possibly TRBD1 for D (7 bases). Germline lookup yields CDR1 SGHTA and CDR2 FQGTGA. V gave up 5 bases and J gave up 6 bases, with 17 bases separating them. This CDR3 comprises 15 residues. The CDR3 is CASSLRQGAGNEQFF. The CDR3 region has the DNA TGTGCCAGCAGCCTCAGACAGGGAGCGGGCAATGAGCAGTTCTTC. Together with reference TRBV7-3 and TRBJ2-1, the CDR3 gives the full variable domain: GAGVSQTPSNKVTEKGKYVELRCDPISGHTALYWYRQSLGQGPEFLIYFQGTGAADDSGLPNDRFFAVRPEGSVSTLKIQRTERGDSAVYLCASSLRQGAGNEQFFGPGTRLTVL.

The rearrangement joins TRBV20-1 to TRBJ1-1, with 10 bases matching TRBD1. The J segment lost 1 base and the V segment lost 3 bases, leaving 14 bases of the junction unmatched. The CDR3 has 18 residues. The germline V gene has CDR1 DFQATT and CDR2 SNEGSKA (reference sequence). This CDR3 is CSARGRGQGILTNTEAFF. CDR3 nucleotides: TGCAGTGCTAGGGGAAGGGGACAGGGGATACTCACGAACACTGAAGCTTTCTTT.

The V and J genes are TRBV13 and TRBJ2-2; D call uncertain. Germline V gives CDR1 PRHDT, CDR2 FYEKMQ (reference sequence). The ends were cut back, 3 bases at V and 6 bases at J, with 2 bases in the middle. The CDR3 sequence is 11 residues long. The CDR3 DNA is TGTGCCAGCAGCTTTTCCGGGGAGCTGTTTTTT. This translates into CASSFSGELFF.

The rearrangement links TRBV28 to TRBJ2-3; TRBD2 matches at 11 bases. The CDR3 length is 17 residues. Germline CDR1 MDHEN, CDR2 SYDVKM. The V gene end was trimmed by 8 bases and the J gene end by 1 base; junction bases not matched to a gene: 11. CDR3 region: CASETHSGRGGTDTQYF. DNA of the CDR3: TGTGCCAGCGAAACCCATAGCGGGAGGGGGGGCACAGATACGCAGTATTTT.

V gene TRBV5-1 combines with J gene TRBJ2-7; either TRBD1 or TRBD2 may supply D (5 bases each). V was trimmed by 3 bases and J by 2 bases, leaving 12 bases between them. The CDR3 sequence is 14 residues long. The germline CDR1 and CDR2 sequences are SGHRS and YFSETQ. The CDR3 spells CASSSSGTTYEQYF. DNA for the CDR3: TGCGCCAGCAGCTCCTCCGGGACGACCTACGAGCAGTACTTC. Using reference TRBV5-1 and TRBJ2-7 for the parts outside the CDR3, the full variable domain is KAGVTQTPRYLIKTRGQQVTLSCSPISGHRSVSWYQQTPGQGLQFLFEYFSETQRNKGNFPGRFSGRQFSNSRSEMNVSTLELGDSALYLCASSSSGTTYEQYFGPGTRLTVT.

The chain links TRBV11-3 to TRBJ1-2; the D gene is possibly TRBD1 (5 bases). The germline CDR1 and CDR2 sequences are SGHNT and YENEEA. With 3 bases removed from V and 2 bases from J, the gap between germline ends came to 16 bases. This CDR3 contains 16 residues. As DNA, the CDR3 is TGTGCCAGCAGCTTCGCAGCAGGGCGTGAGAACTATGGCTACACCTTC. The encoded protein is CASSFAAGRENYGYTF.

This clonotype was counted a single time. The chain employs TRBV27 and TRBJ2-3; 7 nucleotides align to TRBD2. With V trimmed by 9 bases and J by 8 bases, 5 bases remained unmatched. The CDR3 contains 11 residues. Looked up from germline, CDR1 is MNHEY and CDR2 is SMNVEV (reference sequence). CDR3 nucleotide sequence: TGTGCCAGTATAGCGGGTCCTACGCAGTATTTT. It specifies CASIAGPTQYF.

V gene TRBV7-2 combines with J gene TRBJ1-1; D gene ambiguous. The V end lost 3 bases, the J end lost 0 bases, and 8 bases lay between the germline ends. The CDR3 runs to 14 residues. Germline V gives CDR1 SGHTA, CDR2 FQGNSA. The CDR3 loop reads CASSLWALNTEAFF. In nucleotides, the CDR3 is TGTGCCAGCAGCTTGTGGGCGCTGAACACTGAAGCTTTCTTT.

The V call is TRBV6-5, the J call TRBJ2-5; TRBD2 is a possible D gene (5 bases). The germline V gene encodes CDR1 MNHEY and CDR2 SVGAGI. The CDR3 consists of 13 residues. The germline V and J ends were trimmed by 6 bases and 11 bases, with 19 bases remaining between them. The CDR3 sequence: CASSLLGDVEQYF. The DNA for the CDR3 is TGTGCCAGCAGCCTACTCGGGGATGTGGAGCAGTACTTC.

This clonotype has ten or more counts. The genes are TRBV4-2 and TRBJ2-7, with D perhaps TRBD2 (5 bases). The CDR3 loop spans 16 amino acids. Trimming pared 3 bases from V and 5 bases from J, leaving 20 bases between. Germline values: CDR1 LGHNA, CDR2 YNFKEQ. The CDR3 DNA sequence: TGTGCCAGCAGCCAGGGAGAGAGAAACGGGGTCGACGAGCAGTACTTC. Translation gives CASSQGERNGVDEQYF.

The chain has TRBV20-1 and TRBJ2-1; D unclear. The CDR3 sequence is 16 residues long. Trimming pared 0 bases from V and 0 bases from J, leaving 12 bases between. Germline CDR1 and CDR2: DFQATT and SNEGSKA (reference sequence). The CDR3 coding sequence is TGCAGTGCTAGAGATGTAGCAGCGAGCTCCTACAATGAGCAGTTCTTC. Its translation: CSARDVAASSYNEQFF.

The V and J genes are TRBV7-2 and TRBJ2-5; D may be TRBD1 or TRBD2 (6 bases each). Trimming removed 4 bases at V and 3 bases at J, with 12 bases between. The CDR3 contains 14 residues. Germline lookup yields CDR1 SGHTA and CDR2 FQGNSA. Written as DNA, the CDR3 is TGTGCCAGCAGCTATTGGGGGGCCGAAGAGACCCAGTACTTC. Its protein is CASSYWGAEETQYF.

This clonotype was seen a few times. The rearrangement links TRBV12-3 or TRBV12-4 to TRBJ2-5; D is perhaps TRBD1 (5 bases). The CDR3 loop spans 13 amino acids. The germline V and J ends were trimmed by 5 bases and 6 bases, with 13 bases remaining between them. DNA of the CDR3: TGTGCCAGCAGTCCAGGGTTTCTGAAGACCCAGTACTTC. It encodes CASSPGFLKTQYF.

This clonotype was counted between two and nine times. The genes are TRBV9 and TRBJ2-3, with 8 bases fitting TRBD2. Germline V lookup: CDR1 SGDLS, CDR2 YYNGEE. The CDR3 runs to 16 residues. V shed 0 bases, J shed 3 bases, and the junction held 6 bases outside the gene matches. The CDR3 DNA reads TGTGCCAGCAGCGTAGAAGCGGGAGCTGTAACAGATACGCAGTATTTT. Its translation: CASSVEAGAVTDTQYF.

This clonotype has only a few counts. The chain employs TRBV20-1 and TRBJ2-5, with 10 bases identical to TRBD2. The CDR3 runs to 16 residues. The V gene's germline CDR1 is DFQATT and CDR2 SNEGSKA (reference sequence). The V gene end was trimmed by 0 bases and the J gene end by 5 bases; junction bases not matched to a gene: 9. The CDR3, as DNA: TGCAGTGCTAGAGACCTAGCGGGAGCGGGTTGGGAGACCCAGTACTTC. Translated, it gives CSARDLAGAGWETQYF.

V is TRBV3-1 and J is TRBJ2-6; 11 bases map to TRBD1. The CDR3 consists of 18 residues. Germline V gene lookup returns CDR1 LGHDT and CDR2 YNNKEL (reference sequence). J lost 1 base, V lost 4 bases, and 6 bases had no gene match. CDR3 loop: CASSPRDRGISGANVLTF. The CDR3 region has the DNA TGTGCCAGCAGCCCCCGGGACAGGGGGATATCTGGGGCCAACGTCCTGACTTTC.

The genes are TRBV7-9 and TRBJ2-4, with a weak D call TRBD2 (5 bases). Trimming left V 2 bases short and J 7 bases short, with 9 bases between. The length of the CDR3 is 13 residues. Germline values: CDR1 SEHNR, CDR2 FQNEAQ (reference sequence). CDR3 residues: CASSLPPGNIQYF. As DNA, the CDR3 is TGTGCCAGCAGCTTACCTCCGGGGAACATTCAGTACTTC.

The chain combines TRBV6-6 with TRBJ1-2, with D perhaps matching TRBD1 (6 bases). V dropped 1 base and J dropped 1 base, with 16 bases sitting between them. The CDR3 totals 17 residues. CDR1 is MNHNY, CDR2 SVGAGI, per germline (reference sequence). CDR3 sequence: CASSYLITGTSNYGYTF. DNA of the CDR3: TGTGCCAGCAGTTACTTGATTACCGGGACAAGTAACTATGGCTACACCTTC.

This sequence joins TRBV7-3 and TRBJ2-1; D perhaps matches TRBD2 (5 bases). There are 17 residues in the CDR3. In germline, CDR1 is SGHTA, CDR2 FQGTGA. Trimming removed 0 bases from V and 0 bases from J, with 12 bases in between. The CDR3 protein is CASSLTRVGSSYNEQFF. CDR3 sequence (DNA): TGTGCCAGCAGCTTAACAAGGGTGGGGAGCTCCTACAATGAGCAGTTCTTC.

The chain has TRBV19 and TRBJ2-1; TRBD2 is a possible D gene (6 bases). Deletions cut 3 bases from V and 5 bases from J, with 14 bases between. The CDR3 runs to 15 residues. CDR1 LNHDA and CDR2 SQIVND come from the germline V gene (reference sequence). In DNA form, the CDR3 reads TGTGCCAGTAGTATGGTCAGGGAGGTCCACAATGAGCAGTTCTTC. It codes for CASSMVREVHNEQFF.

As concerns this clonotype: At one boundary the junction diverges from the germline segment, which might be a read error. The chain joins TRBV7-7 to TRBJ2-1; the match to TRBD2 covers 10 bases. The germline CDR1 and CDR2 sequences are SSHAT and FNYEAQ (reference sequence). There are 16 residues in the CDR3. The CDR3 protein is CASSFVSGREYNEQFF. For the CDR3, the DNA is TGTGCTAGCAGCTTCGTGAGCGGGAGGGAGTACAATGAGCAGTTCTTC.

This clonotype was counted only a few times. This chain connects TRBV20-1 to TRBJ1-5, with D tentatively TRBD1 (6 bases). Germline V gene data show CDR1 as DFQATT and CDR2 as SNEGSKA (reference sequence). CDR3 length equals 13 residues. The V end was cut by 4 bases, the J end by 7 bases, with 14 bases between. The DNA for the CDR3 is TGCAGTGCTATCACAGGGATAGAACAGCCCCAGCATTTT. Its protein product is CSAITGIEQPQHF.

Here the CDR3 reads CASSYKETGELFF. CDR3 in DNA: TGTGCCAGCAGTTACAAGGAAACCGGGGAGCTGTTTTTT. This chain links TRBV6-2 or TRBV6-3 with TRBJ2-2; D gene uncertain. The V gene's germline CDR1 is MNHEY and CDR2 SVGEGT. V lost 2 bases to trimming and J lost 5 bases, with 6 bases between them. This CDR3 contains 13 residues.

V is TRBV20-1 and J is TRBJ2-4; D is uncertain. The J call may be incorrect, as the DNA end agrees better with TRBJ2-7. The CDR3 sequence is 13 residues long. The V gene's germline CDR1 is DFQATT and CDR2 SNEGSKA (reference sequence). The CDR3 region has the DNA TGCAGTGCTAATGGGTGGGAATCCTACGAGCAGTACTTC. Encoded protein: CSANGWESYEQYF.

J is TRBJ2-7 and V is TRBV6-6; D is perhaps TRBD1 (5 bases). Trimming took off 6 bases at V and 0 bases at J, with 12 bases between the two ends. This CDR3 is built from 14 residues. Germline CDR1 and CDR2: MNHNY and SVGAGI (reference sequence). The CDR3 DNA reads as TGTGCCAGCAGGCACAGGTCCCTCTCCTACGAGCAGTACTTC. As protein: CASRHRSLSYEQYF.

A word on this clonotype: One base away lies a much larger clone, so this may be a sequencing read error. V and J are TRBV29-1 and TRBJ2-7; the match to TRBD1 covers 9 bases. The CDR3 sequence is 11 residues long. CDR1 is SQVTM and CDR2 is ANQGSEA in the germline V gene. The V segment lost 7 bases and the J segment 3 bases; nucleotides outside the gene matches: 1. The CDR3 sequence: CSGGQGYEQYF. CDR3 nucleotides: TGCAGCGGGGGACAGGGCTACGAGCAGTACTTC.

This clonotype has only a few counts. This chain uses TRBV6-6 with TRBJ2-5; the match to TRBD2 covers 7 bases. CDR3 size: 14 residues. The germline CDR1 and CDR2 sequences are MNHNY and SVGAGI (reference sequence). Losses at the gene ends were 7 bases for V and 3 bases for J; bases not matched to a gene: 8. This chain's CDR3 is CASNGLGEEETQYF. The CDR3 nucleotides are TGTGCCAGCAACGGACTAGGGGAGGAAGAGACCCAGTACTTC.